These 31 T cell receptor beta chains share one sample of origin, sequenced in a study of T cell clusters in autoimmune cytopenias. TRB was amplified by touch-down multiplex PCR, primer pools A and B combined. With the multiplex PCR reads reprocessed, TCRdb shows one record per CDR3 protein and no DNA. In all, the sample yields fewer than 4,500 distinct CDR3 sequences. TRB was amplified from around 250 ng of peripheral blood genomic DNA per sample. The sample was peripheral blood. The origin of the receptors is a human donor with an autoimmune cytopenia or autoimmune hepatitis (not recorded which).

In terms of frequency, this clonotype is medium-sized. The V call is TRBV6-6, the J call TRBJ1-5; TCRdb designates TRBD1, a call that cannot be tested without DNA. The CDR3 has 15 amino acids. Germline V lookup: CDR1 MNHNY, CDR2 SVGAGI (reference sequence). The CDR3 sequence is CASSGQDRAVQAQHF.

V gene TRBV5-1 combines with J gene TRBJ2-5; TCRdb selects TRBD2, and the lack of DNA leaves this call unchecked. Germline V gene sequence: CDR1 SGHRS, CDR2 YFSETQ. The CDR3 sequence is 14 residues long. CDR3 in amino acids: CASSPGLHQETQYF.

The chain uses TRBV7-2 and TRBJ1-2; the TCRdb D gene call, TRBD1, has no DNA to confirm it. Germline V gene lookup returns CDR1 SGHTA and CDR2 FQGNSA. The CDR3 covers 14 residues. The CDR3 is CASSLAVQGYGYTF.

CDR3 sequence: CSARGDSRTQPQHF. The V and J genes are TRBV20-1 and TRBJ1-5; there is no DNA to check the TCRdb D call of TRBD1. Per germline, CDR1 DFQATT and CDR2 SNEGSKA (reference sequence). The CDR3 has 14 amino acids.

In terms of frequency, this clonotype is medium-sized. The genes are TRBV6-2 or TRBV6-3 and TRBJ2-6; lacking DNA, the TRBD2 call made by TCRdb goes unchecked. The germline CDR1 and CDR2 sequences are MNHEY and SVGEGT. This CDR3 has 18 amino acids. CDR3 residues: CASRRLTGGDSGANVLTF.

According to its frequency, this clonotype is medium-sized. The V gene is TRBV10-3, the J gene TRBJ2-1; TCRdb names TRBD1, which stays unverified in the absence of DNA. Germline V gives CDR1 ENHRY, CDR2 SYGVKD. The CDR3 runs to 13 residues. CDR3: CAITPGQYNEQFF.

This sequence joins TRBV28 and TRBJ1-3. The CDR3 runs to 12 residues. The germline V gene encodes CDR1 MDHEN and CDR2 SYDVKM. The CDR3 loop reads CASSATRNTIYF.

Frequency places this clonotype as medium-sized. The chain combines TRBV5-1 with TRBJ1-4; TCRdb indicates TRBD1, and absent DNA this call remains unverified. Germline V gene data show CDR1 as SGHRS and CDR2 as YFSETQ. This CDR3 has 13 residues. CDR3 sequence reads: CASSGDRAKKLFF.

The chain links TRBV20-1 to TRBJ1-2; TCRdb calls TRBD1, which cannot be checked without DNA. From germline, CDR1 is DFQATT and CDR2 SNEGSKA (reference sequence). The CDR3 covers 15 residues. The CDR3 sequence is CSAGGGTRANYGYTF.

According to its frequency, this clonotype is medium-sized (0.01 to 0.1%). The J gene is TRBJ2-4, the V gene TRBV7-9; without DNA, the TCRdb call of TRBD2 cannot be checked. Germline V gene lookup returns CDR1 SEHNR and CDR2 FQNEAQ (reference sequence). The CDR3 has 18 amino acids. The CDR3 here is CASSLGYEGARAKNIQYF.

This chain joins TRBV19 and TRBJ2-5; TCRdb calls TRBD2, which cannot be checked without DNA. Per the germline V gene, CDR1 is LNHDA and CDR2 is SQIVND (reference sequence). CDR3 length: 16 residues. The CDR3 loop is CASSIARTSGQETQYF.

This clonotype is classed as medium-sized by frequency. The rearrangement uses TRBV18 and TRBJ1-6; as DNA is missing, the TRBD1 call by TCRdb cannot be tested. Germline V gives CDR1 KGHSH, CDR2 LQKENI. The CDR3 length is 15 residues. The CDR3 spells CASSPWTGGSSPLHF.

This clonotype counts as large by frequency. This chain uses TRBV6-5 with TRBJ2-6; the D call from TCRdb, TRBD2, cannot be confirmed without DNA. The CDR3 sequence is 14 residues long. Germline CDR1 is MNHEY and CDR2 is SVGAGI. The CDR3 region is CASSQRTGANVLTF.

This clonotype is labeled medium-sized (0.01 to 0.1%) based on frequency. The rearrangement uses TRBV7-9 and TRBJ2-5; TCRdb calls TRBD2, which cannot be checked without DNA. The germline V gene has CDR1 SEHNR and CDR2 FQNEAQ (reference sequence). This CDR3 comprises 15 residues. This CDR3 reads CASSPRIAEQETQYF.

This rearrangement joins TRBV24-1 to TRBJ1-5. From germline, CDR1 is KGHDR and CDR2 SFDVKD. The CDR3 length is 15 residues. CDR3: CASSAPGTGNQPKHF.

Measured by frequency, this clonotype is medium-sized. The chain couples TRBV5-1 to TRBJ2-7; absent DNA, TCRdb's TRBD1 call cannot be checked. CDR1 and CDR2 (germline): SGHRS, YFSETQ. CDR3 size: 13 residues. Here the CDR3 reads CASSSGQGYEQYF.

Considering frequency, this clonotype is medium-sized. The CDR3 loop reads CASSTPGPWAIYF. The chain has TRBV19 and TRBJ1-3; without DNA, the TCRdb call of TRBD1 cannot be checked. This CDR3 comprises 13 residues. Per the germline V gene, CDR1 is LNHDA and CDR2 is SQIVND (reference sequence).

The V call is TRBV20-1, the J call TRBJ1-2. This CDR3 region has 13 residues. The V gene's germline CDR1 is DFQATT and CDR2 SNEGSKA (reference sequence). CDR3 sequence: CSASSSTNYGYTF.

This chain uses TRBV7-2 with TRBJ2-3; TCRdb calls TRBD2, which cannot be checked without DNA. Germline V gene sequence: CDR1 SGHTA, CDR2 FQGNSA. The CDR3 consists of 14 residues. The chain's CDR3 is CASNPGGRVDTQYF.

The V call is TRBV7-9, the J call TRBJ1-6. The length of the CDR3 is 12 residues. Germline V lookup: CDR1 SEHNR, CDR2 FQNEAQ (reference sequence). CDR3 residues: CASSTTNSPLHF.

According to its frequency, this clonotype is medium-sized. V is TRBV20-1 and J is TRBJ1-6. The length of the CDR3 is 19 residues. From germline, CDR1 is DFQATT and CDR2 SNEGSKA (reference sequence). CDR3 loop: CSASQPIVGPSSYNSPLHF.

The CDR3 is CASSLGGNYGYTF. This chain connects TRBV12-3 or TRBV12-4 to TRBJ1-2; TCRdb reports TRBD1, a call that lacks DNA to check it against. The CDR3 has 13 residues.

This clonotype ranks as large (0.1 to 1%) in terms of frequency. The chain couples TRBV19 to TRBJ2-2. Germline V CDR1 and CDR2: LNHDA, SQIVND (reference sequence). This CDR3 has 13 residues. The CDR3: CASSISEGGELFF.

This clonotype is labeled medium-sized based on frequency. This rearrangement joins TRBV6-5 to TRBJ1-2; absent DNA, TCRdb's TRBD1 call cannot be checked. This CDR3 has 13 residues. Germline V CDR1 and CDR2: MNHEY, SVGAGI. The CDR3 sequence: CASRTTGDYGYTF.

This clonotype ranks as medium-sized in terms of frequency. The genes are TRBV18 and TRBJ1-5. The CDR3 runs 15 residues. The germline V gene encodes CDR1 KGHSH and CDR2 LQKENI. This CDR3 reads CASSPEPTSDQPQHF.

The chain recombines TRBV5-1 with TRBJ1-6. The CDR3 is 15 residues long. CDR1 is SGHRS, CDR2 YFSETQ, per germline. Here the CDR3 reads CASNTGPIYNSPLHF.

By frequency, this clonotype registers medium-sized. V and J are TRBV30 and TRBJ2-5; TCRdb's D call of TRBD1 is untestable without DNA. Per germline, CDR1 GTSNPN and CDR2 SVGIG (reference sequence). This CDR3 region has 13 residues. The CDR3 region is CAWSKTGPETQYF.

The chain carries TRBV4-1 and TRBJ1-1; TCRdb's assignment of TRBD1 cannot be checked, as there is no DNA. Germline V gene lookup returns CDR1 MGHRA and CDR2 YSYEKL. CDR3 length equals 14 residues. This chain's CDR3 is CASSPSPRVNGAFF.

Judged by frequency, this clonotype is medium-sized (0.01 to 0.1%). V is TRBV14 and J is TRBJ2-2; checking the TCRdb D call of TRBD1 is not possible without DNA. Germline CDR1 is SGHDN and CDR2 is FVKESK. The length of the CDR3 is 18 residues. Here the CDR3 reads CASSQVGGPGQLTGELFF.

This clonotype is called large based on its frequency. The CDR3 region is CASQGVRGYTF. V and J are TRBV19 and TRBJ1-2; TCRdb's D call, TRBD1, is unchecked because there is no DNA. CDR3 length: 11 amino acids. Germline V gene data show CDR1 as LNHDA and CDR2 as SQIVND (reference sequence).

This sequence joins TRBV20-1 and TRBJ2-3; checking the TCRdb D call of TRBD2 is not possible without DNA. The germline V gene has CDR1 DFQATT and CDR2 SNEGSKA (reference sequence). This CDR3 is built from 15 residues. This CDR3 reads CSARRPSGSGDTQYF.